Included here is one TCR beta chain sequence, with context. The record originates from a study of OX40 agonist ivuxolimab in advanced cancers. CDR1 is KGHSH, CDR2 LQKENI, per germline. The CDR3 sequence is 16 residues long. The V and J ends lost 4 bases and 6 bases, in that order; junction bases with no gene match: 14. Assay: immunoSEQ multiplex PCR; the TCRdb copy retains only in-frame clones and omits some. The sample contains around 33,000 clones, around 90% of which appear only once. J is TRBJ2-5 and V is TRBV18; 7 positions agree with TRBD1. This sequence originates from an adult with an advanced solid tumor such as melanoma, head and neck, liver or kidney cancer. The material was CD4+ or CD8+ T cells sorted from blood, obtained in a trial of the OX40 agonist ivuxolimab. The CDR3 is CASSQSPQGIAKTQYF. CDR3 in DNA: TGTGCCAGCTCACAGTCCCCACAGGGGATTGCGAAGACCCAGTACTTC.